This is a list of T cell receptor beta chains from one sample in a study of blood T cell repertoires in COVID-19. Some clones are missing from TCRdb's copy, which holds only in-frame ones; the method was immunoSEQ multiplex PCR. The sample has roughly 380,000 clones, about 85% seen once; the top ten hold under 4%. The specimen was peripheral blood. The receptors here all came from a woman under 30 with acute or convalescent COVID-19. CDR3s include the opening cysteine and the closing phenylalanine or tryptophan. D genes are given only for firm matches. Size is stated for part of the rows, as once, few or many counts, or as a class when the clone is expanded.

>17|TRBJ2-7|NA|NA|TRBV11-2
CASSLGSAAGNLYEQYF
TGTGCCAGCAGCTTAGGGTCCGCAGCGGGTAACCTGTACGAGCAGTACTTC
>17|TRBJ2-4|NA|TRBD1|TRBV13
CASSVGTVSFAKNIQYF
TGTGCCAGCAGCGTAGGGACAGTGTCTTTTGCCAAAAACATTCAGTACTTC
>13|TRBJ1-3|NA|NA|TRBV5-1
CASSLSPGNTIYF
TGCGCCAGCAGCTTGTCCCCGGGAAACACCATATATTTT
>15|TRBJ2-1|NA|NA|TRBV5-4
CASSRLGLPYNEQFF
TGTGCCAGCAGCCGACTAGGTTTGCCATACAATGAGCAGTTCTTC
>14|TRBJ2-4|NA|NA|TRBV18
CASSPPGGKDIQYF
TGTGCCAGCTCACCACCAGGAGGGAAAGACATTCAGTACTTC
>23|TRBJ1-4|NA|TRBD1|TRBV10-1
CASSEDSGYVRTGTPPTNEKLFF
TGCGCCAGCAGTGAGGATAGCGGGTATGTCAGGACAGGGACCCCCCCAACTAATGAAAAACTGTTTTTT
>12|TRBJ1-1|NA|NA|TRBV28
CASSLLQGEAFF
TGTGCCAGCAGTTTATTACAGGGTGAAGCTTTCTTT
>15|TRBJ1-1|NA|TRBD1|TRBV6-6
CASTSDRGEETEAFF
TGTGCCAGCACCTCCGACAGGGGGGAAGAGACTGAAGCTTTCTTT
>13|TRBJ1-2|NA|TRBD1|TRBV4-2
CASSLDRGHGYTF
TGTGCCAGCAGCCTAGACAGGGGGCATGGCTACACCTTC
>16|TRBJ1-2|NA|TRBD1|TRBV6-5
CASSYDRDRGPYGYTF
TGTGCCAGCAGTTACGATAGGGACAGGGGGCCCTATGGCTACACCTTC
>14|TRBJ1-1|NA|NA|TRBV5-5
CASSLVAENTEAFF
TGTGCCAGCAGCTTGGTGGCAGAGAACACTGAAGCTTTCTTT
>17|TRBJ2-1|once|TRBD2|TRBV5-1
CASSASILAGGYNEQFF
TGCGCCAGCAGCGCCTCGATATTAGCGGGGGGTTACAATGAGCAGTTCTTC
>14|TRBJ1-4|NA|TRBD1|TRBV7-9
CASSFRDSNEKLFF
TGTGCCAGCAGCTTCAGGGACAGTAATGAAAAACTGTTTTTT
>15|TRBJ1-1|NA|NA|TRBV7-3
CASSPAGTPNTEAFF
TGTGCCAGCAGCCCGGCCGGGACACCGAACACTGAAGCTTTCTTT
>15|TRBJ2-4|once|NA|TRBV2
CASSDRGTTLNIQYF
TGTGCCAGCAGTGATAGGGGGACTACCCTAAACATTCAGTACTTC